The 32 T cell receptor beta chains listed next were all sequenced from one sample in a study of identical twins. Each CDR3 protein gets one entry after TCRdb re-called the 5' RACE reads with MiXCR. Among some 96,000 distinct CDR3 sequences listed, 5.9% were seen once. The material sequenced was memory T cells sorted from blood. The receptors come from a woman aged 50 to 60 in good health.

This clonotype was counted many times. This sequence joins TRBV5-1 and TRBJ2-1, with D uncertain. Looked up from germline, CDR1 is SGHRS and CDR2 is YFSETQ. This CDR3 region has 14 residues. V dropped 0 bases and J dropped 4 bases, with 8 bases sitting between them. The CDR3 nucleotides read TGCGCCAGCAGCTTGGCTCAGCAATACAATGAGCAGTTCTTC. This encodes CASSLAQQYNEQFF. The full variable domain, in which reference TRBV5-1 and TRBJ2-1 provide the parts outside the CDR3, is KAGVTQTPRYLIKTRGQQVTLSCSPISGHRSVSWYQQTPGQGLQFLFEYFSETQRNKGNFPGRFSGRQFSNSRSEMNVSTLELGDSALYLCASSLAQQYNEQFFGPGTRLTVL.

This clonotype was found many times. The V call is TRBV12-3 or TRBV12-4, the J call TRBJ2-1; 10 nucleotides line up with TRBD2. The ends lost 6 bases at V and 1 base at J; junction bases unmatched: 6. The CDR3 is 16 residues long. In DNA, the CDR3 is TGTGCCAGCAGCCGCTCTAGCGGGAGATCCTACAATGAGCAGTTCTTC. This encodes CASSRSSGRSYNEQFF.

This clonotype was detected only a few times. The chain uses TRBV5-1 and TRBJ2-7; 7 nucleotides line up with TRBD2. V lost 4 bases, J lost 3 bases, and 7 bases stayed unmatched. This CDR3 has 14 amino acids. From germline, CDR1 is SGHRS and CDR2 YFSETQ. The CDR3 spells CASSKDERGYEQYV. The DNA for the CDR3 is TGCGCCAGCAGCAAAGATGAGCGGGGCTACGAGCAGTACGTC.

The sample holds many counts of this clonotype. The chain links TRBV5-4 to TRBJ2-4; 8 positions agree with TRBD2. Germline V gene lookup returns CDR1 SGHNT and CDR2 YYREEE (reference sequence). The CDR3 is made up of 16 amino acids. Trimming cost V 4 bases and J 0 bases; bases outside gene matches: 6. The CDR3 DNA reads TGTGCCAGCAGCATCGGACTAGCCGGAGCCAAAAACATTCAGTACTTC. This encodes CASSIGLAGAKNIQYF. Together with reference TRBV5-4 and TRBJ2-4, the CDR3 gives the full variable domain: ETGVTQSPTHLIKTRGQQVTLRCSSQSGHNTVSWYQQALGQGPQFIFQYYREEENGRGNFPPRFSGLQFPNYSSELNVNALELDDSALYLCASSIGLAGAKNIQYFGAGTRLSVL.

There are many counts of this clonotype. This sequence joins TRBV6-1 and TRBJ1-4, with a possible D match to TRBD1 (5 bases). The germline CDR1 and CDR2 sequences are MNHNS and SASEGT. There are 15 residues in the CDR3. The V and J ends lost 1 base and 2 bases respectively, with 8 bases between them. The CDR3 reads CASSEGGVTNEKLFF. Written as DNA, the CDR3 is TGTGCCAGCAGTGAAGGAGGGGTGACTAATGAAAAACTGTTTTTT.

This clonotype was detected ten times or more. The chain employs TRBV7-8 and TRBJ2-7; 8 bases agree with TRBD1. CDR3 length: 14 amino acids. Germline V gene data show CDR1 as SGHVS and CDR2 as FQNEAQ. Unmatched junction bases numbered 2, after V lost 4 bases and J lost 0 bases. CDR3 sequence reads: CASSWDRSSYEQYF. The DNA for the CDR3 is TGTGCCAGCAGCTGGGACAGGAGCTCCTACGAGCAGTACTTC.

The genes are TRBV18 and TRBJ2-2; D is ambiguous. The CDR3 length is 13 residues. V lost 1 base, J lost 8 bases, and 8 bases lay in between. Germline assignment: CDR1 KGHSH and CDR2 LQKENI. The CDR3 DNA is TGTGCCAGCTCACCACGAGGATCGGGGGAGCTGTTTTTT. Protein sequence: CASSPRGSGELFF.

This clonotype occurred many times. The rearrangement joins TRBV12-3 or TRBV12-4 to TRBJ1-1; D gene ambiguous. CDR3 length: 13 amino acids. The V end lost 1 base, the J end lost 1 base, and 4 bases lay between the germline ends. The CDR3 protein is CASSLGPNTEAFF. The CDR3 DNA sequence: TGTGCCAGCAGTTTAGGCCCGAACACTGAAGCTTTCTTT.

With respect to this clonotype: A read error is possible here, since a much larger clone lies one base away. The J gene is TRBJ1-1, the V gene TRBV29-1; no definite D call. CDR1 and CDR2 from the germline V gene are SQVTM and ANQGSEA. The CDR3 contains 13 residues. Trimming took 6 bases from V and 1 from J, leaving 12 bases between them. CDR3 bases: TGCAGCGTACAGACCAGCCCGAACACTGAAGCTTTCTTT. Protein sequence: CSVQTSPNTEAFF.

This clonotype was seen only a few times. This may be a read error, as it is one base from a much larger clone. The CDR3 loop reads CSVSEQGLINDEQFF. The CDR3 coding sequence is TGCAGCGTATCCGAACAGGGGTTGATTAATGATGAGCAGTTCTTC. This chain connects TRBV29-1 to TRBJ2-1, with 7 bases fitting TRBD1. V was pared by 6 bases and J by 8 bases, with 16 bases of the junction left unmatched. There are 15 residues in the CDR3. The germline V gene has CDR1 SQVTM and CDR2 ANQGSEA.

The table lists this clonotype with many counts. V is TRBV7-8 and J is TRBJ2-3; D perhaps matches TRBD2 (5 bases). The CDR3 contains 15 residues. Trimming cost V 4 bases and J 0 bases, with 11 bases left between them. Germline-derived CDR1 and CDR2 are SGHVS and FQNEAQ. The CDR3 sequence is CASSSLASSTDTQYF. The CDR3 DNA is TGTGCCAGCAGCTCCCTAGCCTCTAGCACAGATACGCAGTATTTT.

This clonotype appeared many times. CDR3 protein: CSATDVGARGGNEQFF. The CDR3 DNA sequence: TGCAGTGCCACCGACGTGGGAGCCAGGGGGGGGAATGAGCAGTTCTTC. V and J are TRBV20-1 and TRBJ2-1; D could derive from TRBD1 or TRBD2 (7 bases each). CDR3 length equals 16 residues. Trimming removed 6 bases from V and 7 bases from J, with 25 bases in between. Germline V gene data show CDR1 as DFQATT and CDR2 as SNEGSKA (reference sequence).

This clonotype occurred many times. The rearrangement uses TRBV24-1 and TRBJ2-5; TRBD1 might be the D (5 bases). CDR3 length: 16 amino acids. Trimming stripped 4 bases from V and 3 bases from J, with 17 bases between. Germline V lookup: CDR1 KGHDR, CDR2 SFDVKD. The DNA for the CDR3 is TGTGCCACCAGTGAACCACCACCCAAAGGGGAAGAGACCCAGTACTTC. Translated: CATSEPPPKGEETQYF.

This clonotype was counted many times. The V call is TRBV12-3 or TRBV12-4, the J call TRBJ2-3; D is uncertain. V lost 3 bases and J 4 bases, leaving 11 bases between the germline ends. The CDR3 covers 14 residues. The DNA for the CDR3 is TGTGCCAGCAGTTTTGGCACTCCACCAGATACGCAGTATTTT. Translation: CASSFGTPPDTQYF.

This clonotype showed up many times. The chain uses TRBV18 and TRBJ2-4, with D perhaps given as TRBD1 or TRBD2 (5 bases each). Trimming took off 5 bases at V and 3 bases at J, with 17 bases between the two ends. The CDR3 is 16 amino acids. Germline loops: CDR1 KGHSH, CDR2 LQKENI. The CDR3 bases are TGTGCCAGCTCAGAACTCCGGGGCCTCCGCAAAAACATTCAGTACTTC. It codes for CASSELRGLRKNIQYF.

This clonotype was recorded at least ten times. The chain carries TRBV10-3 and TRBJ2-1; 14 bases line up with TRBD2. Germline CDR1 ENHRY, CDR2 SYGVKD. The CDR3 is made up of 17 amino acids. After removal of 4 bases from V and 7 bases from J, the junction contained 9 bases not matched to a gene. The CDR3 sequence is CAISGLGTSGSYNEQFF. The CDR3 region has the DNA TGTGCCATCAGTGGCCTCGGGACTAGCGGGAGTTATAATGAGCAGTTCTTC.

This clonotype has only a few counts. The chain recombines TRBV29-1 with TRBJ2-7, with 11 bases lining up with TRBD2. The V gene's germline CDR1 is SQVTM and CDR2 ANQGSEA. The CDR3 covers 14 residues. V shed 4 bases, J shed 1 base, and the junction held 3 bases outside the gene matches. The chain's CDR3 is CSVVGTSGSYEQYF. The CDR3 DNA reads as TGCAGCGTTGTGGGGACTAGCGGTTCCTACGAGCAGTACTTC.

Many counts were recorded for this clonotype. CDR3 protein: CASSWSGERSPLHF. Here the CDR3 DNA reads TGTGCCAGCAGTTGGTCAGGGGAAAGATCACCCCTCCACTTT. This chain uses TRBV27 with TRBJ1-6; D is possibly TRBD1 (6 bases). This CDR3 has 14 amino acids. Trimming shortened V by 4 bases and J by 10 bases, and 14 bases separated the two germline ends. Looked up from germline, CDR1 is MNHEY and CDR2 is SMNVEV (reference sequence).

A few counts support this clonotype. Here the CDR3 DNA reads TGCGCCAGCAGTATAGGGATGAACACTGAAGCTTTCTTT. It is translated as CASSIGMNTEAFF. The genes are TRBV5-1 and TRBJ1-1, with D uncertain. Per germline, CDR1 SGHRS and CDR2 YFSETQ. Trimming cost V 5 bases and J 0 bases, with 8 bases left between them. CDR3 length equals 13 residues.

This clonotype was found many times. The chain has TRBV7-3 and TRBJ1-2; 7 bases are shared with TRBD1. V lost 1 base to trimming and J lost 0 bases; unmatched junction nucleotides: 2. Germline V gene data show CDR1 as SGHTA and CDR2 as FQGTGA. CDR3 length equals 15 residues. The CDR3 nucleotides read TGTGCCAGCAGCTTAATGGGACAGCCTAACTATGGCTACACCTTC. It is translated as CASSLMGQPNYGYTF.

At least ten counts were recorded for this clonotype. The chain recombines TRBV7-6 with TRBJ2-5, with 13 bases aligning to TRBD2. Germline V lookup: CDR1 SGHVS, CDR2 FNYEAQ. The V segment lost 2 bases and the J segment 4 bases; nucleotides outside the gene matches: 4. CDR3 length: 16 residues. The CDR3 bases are TGTGCCAGCAGCTTAAGACTAGCGGGAGGCGGAGAGACCCAGTACTTC. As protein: CASSLRLAGGGETQYF.

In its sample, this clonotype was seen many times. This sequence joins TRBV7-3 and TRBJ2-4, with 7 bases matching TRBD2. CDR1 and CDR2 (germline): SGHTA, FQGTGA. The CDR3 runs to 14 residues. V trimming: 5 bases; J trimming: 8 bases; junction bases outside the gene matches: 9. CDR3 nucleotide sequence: TGTGCCAGCAGCCCCCGTGGGGGGGGAGACATTCAGTACTTC. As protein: CASSPRGGGDIQYF.

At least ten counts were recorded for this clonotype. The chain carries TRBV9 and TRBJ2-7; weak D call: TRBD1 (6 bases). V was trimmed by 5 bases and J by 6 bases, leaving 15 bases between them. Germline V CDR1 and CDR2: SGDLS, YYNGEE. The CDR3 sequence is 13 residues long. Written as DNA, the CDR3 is TGTGCCAGCAGTAGGGACATGACGGGCGAGCAGTACTTC. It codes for CASSRDMTGEQYF. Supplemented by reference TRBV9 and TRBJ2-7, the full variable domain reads DSGVTQTPKHLITATGQRVTLRCSPRSGDLSVYWYQQSLDQGLQFLIQYYNGEERAKGNILERFSAQQFPDLHSELNLSSLELGDSALYFCASSRDMTGEQYFGPGTRLTVT.

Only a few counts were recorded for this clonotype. CDR3 DNA sequence: TGCAGTGCTCGAAGTCCCCAAGGGGGCAATGAGCAGTTCTTC. Its protein product is CSARSPQGGNEQFF. The chain employs TRBV20-1 and TRBJ2-1; maybe TRBD1 (6 bases). CDR1 is DFQATT and CDR2 is SNEGSKA in the germline V gene (reference sequence). The length of the CDR3 is 14 residues. With 5 bases removed from V and 6 bases from J, the gap between germline ends came to 17 bases.

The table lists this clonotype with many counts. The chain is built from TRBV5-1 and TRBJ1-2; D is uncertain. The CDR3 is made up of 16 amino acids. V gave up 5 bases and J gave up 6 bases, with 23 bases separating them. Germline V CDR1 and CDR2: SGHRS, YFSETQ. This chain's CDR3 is CASSSQRRAPGDGYTF. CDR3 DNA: TGCGCCAGCAGTTCCCAAAGACGGGCCCCGGGCGATGGCTACACCTTC. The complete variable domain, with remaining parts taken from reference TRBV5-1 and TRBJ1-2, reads KAGVTQTPRYLIKTRGQQVTLSCSPISGHRSVSWYQQTPGQGLQFLFEYFSETQRNKGNFPGRFSGRQFSNSRSEMNVSTLELGDSALYLCASSSQRRAPGDGYTFGSGTRLTVV.

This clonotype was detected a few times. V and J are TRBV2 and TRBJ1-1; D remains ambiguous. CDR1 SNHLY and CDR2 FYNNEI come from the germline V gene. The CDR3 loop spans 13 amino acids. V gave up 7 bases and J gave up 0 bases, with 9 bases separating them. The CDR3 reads CASKASMNTEAFF. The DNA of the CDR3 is TGTGCCAGCAAAGCGTCCATGAACACTGAAGCTTTCTTT.

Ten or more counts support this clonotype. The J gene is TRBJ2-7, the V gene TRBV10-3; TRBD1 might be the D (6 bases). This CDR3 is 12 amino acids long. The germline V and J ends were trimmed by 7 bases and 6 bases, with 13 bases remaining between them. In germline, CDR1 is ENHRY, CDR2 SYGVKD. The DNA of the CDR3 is TGTGCCATCAAAGGGGGATCGGGCGAGCAGTACGTC. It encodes CAIKGGSGEQYV.

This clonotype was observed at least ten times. The CDR3 DNA sequence: TGTGCCAGCAGCCAAGGTTCGGCGGACAACACCGGGGAGCTGTTTTTT. The encoded protein is CASSQGSADNTGELFF. The chain is built from TRBV3-1 and TRBJ2-2; the D is unclear. V was cut by 1 base and J by 2 bases, with 11 bases left in between. This CDR3 is 16 amino acids long. The germline V gene encodes CDR1 LGHDT and CDR2 YNNKEL (reference sequence).

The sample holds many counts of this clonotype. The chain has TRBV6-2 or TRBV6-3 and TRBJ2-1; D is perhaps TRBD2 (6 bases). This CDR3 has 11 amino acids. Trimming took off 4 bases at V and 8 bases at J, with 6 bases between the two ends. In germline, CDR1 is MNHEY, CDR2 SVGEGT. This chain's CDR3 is CASSWGDEQFF. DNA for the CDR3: TGTGCCAGCAGTTGGGGGGATGAGCAGTTCTTC.

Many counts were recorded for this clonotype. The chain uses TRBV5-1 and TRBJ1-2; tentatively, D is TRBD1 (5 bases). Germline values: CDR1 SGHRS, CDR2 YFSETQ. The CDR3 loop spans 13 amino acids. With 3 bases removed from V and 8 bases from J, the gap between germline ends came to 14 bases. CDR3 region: CASSSDQGRGYTF. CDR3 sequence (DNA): TGCGCCAGCAGCTCGGACCAGGGAAGGGGCTACACCTTC.

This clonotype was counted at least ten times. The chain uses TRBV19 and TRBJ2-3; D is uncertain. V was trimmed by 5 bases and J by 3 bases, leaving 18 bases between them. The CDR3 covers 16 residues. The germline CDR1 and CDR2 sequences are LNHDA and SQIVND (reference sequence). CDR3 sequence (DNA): TGTGCCAGTAGTCCTAGGGCGGCCTGGTCTACAGATACGCAGTATTTT. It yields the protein CASSPRAAWSTDTQYF.

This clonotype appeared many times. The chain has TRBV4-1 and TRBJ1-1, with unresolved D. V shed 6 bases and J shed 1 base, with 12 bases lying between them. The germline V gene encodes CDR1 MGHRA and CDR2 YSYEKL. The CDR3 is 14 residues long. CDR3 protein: CASRQREWNTEAFF. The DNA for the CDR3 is TGCGCCAGCAGACAACGCGAATGGAACACTGAAGCTTTCTTT.